In its sample, the clone carrying this TCR beta chain was seen a few times. The germline V and J ends were trimmed by 0 bases and 3 bases, with 10 bases remaining between them. Germline lookup yields CDR1 SGHRS and CDR2 YFSETQ. CDR3 length: 15 residues. The treatment was: some 20 received Ad26.COV2.S at low or high dose, single or two shots; 5 received placebo; per-sample allocation not given. Specimens were obtained on day 63 following the first vaccine or placebo injection. The sample originates from a study of Ad26.COV2.S vaccination and SARS-CoV-2 variants. Some clones are missing from TCRdb's copy, which holds only in-frame ones; the method was immunoSEQ multiplex PCR. The sample lists roughly 410,000 clones, roughly 85% occurring once.

The sample here was peripheral blood, taken in a trial of Ad26.COV2.S vaccine versus placebo. The source of this sequence is a person between 18 and 65 years old who received the Ad26.COV2.S COVID-19 vaccine or a placebo. The rearrangement links TRBV5-1 to TRBJ2-4, with no clear D. CDR3 in DNA: TGCGCCAGCAGCTTGGGCTGGGTCAACAAAAACATTCAGTACTTC. Its translation is CASSLGWVNKNIQYF.